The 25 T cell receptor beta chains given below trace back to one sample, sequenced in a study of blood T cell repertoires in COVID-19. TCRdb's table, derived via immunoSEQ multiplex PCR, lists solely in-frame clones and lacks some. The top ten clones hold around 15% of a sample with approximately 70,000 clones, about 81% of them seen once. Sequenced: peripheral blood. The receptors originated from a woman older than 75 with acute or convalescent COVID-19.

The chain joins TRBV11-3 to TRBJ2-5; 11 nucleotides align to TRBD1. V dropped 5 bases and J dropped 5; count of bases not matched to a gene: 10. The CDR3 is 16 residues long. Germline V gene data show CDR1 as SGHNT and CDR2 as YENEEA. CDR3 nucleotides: TGTGCCAGCAGCCCCGGGACAGGGGGGACGAAGGAGACCCAGTACTTC. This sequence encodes CASSPGTGGTKETQYF.

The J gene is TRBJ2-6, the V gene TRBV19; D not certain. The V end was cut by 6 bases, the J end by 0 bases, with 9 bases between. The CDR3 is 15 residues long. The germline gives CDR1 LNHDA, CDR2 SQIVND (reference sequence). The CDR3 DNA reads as TGTGCCAGTAGGGGCCTTTTCTCTGGGGCCAACGTCCTGACTTTC. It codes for CASRGLFSGANVLTF.

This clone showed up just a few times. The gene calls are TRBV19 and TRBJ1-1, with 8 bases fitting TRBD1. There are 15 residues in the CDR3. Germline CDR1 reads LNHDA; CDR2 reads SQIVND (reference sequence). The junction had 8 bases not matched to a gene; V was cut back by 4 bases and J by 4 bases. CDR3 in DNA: TGTGCCAGTAGTAAACTCGCGGACAGGGCCACTGAAGCTTTCTTT. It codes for CASSKLADRATEAFF.

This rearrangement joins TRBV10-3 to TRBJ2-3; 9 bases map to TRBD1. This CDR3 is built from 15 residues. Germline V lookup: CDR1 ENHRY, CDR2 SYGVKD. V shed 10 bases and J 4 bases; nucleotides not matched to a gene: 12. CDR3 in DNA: TGTGCCACCAAAGGGACAGGGCAGGTCTCAGATACGCAGTATTTT. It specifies CATKGTGQVSDTQYF.

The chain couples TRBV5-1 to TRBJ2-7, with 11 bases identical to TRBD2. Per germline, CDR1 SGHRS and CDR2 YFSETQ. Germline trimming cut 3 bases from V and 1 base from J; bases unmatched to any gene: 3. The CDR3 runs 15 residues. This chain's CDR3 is CASSSRLAGSYEQYF. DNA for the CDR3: TGCGCCAGCAGCTCCAGACTAGCGGGGTCCTACGAGCAGTACTTC.

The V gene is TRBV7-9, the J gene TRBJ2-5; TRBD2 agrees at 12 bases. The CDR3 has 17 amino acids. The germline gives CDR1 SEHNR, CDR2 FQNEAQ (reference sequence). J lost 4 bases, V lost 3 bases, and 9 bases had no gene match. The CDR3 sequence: CASSFATSGRTRETQYF. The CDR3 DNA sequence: TGTGCCAGCAGCTTTGCAACTAGCGGGAGGACCAGAGAGACCCAGTACTTC.

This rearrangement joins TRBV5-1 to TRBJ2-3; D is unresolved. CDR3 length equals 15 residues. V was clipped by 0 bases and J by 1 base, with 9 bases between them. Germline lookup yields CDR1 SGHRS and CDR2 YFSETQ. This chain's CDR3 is CASSLVSSRTDTQYF. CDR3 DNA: TGCGCCAGCAGCTTGGTTAGCAGCCGCACAGATACGCAGTATTTT.

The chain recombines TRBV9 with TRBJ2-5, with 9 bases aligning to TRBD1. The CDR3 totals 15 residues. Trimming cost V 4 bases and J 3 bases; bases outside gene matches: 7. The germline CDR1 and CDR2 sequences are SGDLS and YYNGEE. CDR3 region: CASSPSGTGKETQYF. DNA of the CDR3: TGTGCCAGCAGCCCAAGCGGGACAGGGAAAGAGACCCAGTACTTC.

This CDR3 is CASSQSPGQGALEQYF. The CDR3 DNA follows: TGTGCCAGCAGCCAAAGCCCGGGACAGGGGGCCCTCGAGCAGTACTTC. V and J are TRBV3-1 (or the pseudogene TRBV3-2) and TRBJ2-7, with TRBD1 identical over 12 bases. This CDR3 contains 16 residues. V was pared by 2 bases and J by 6 bases, with 8 bases of the junction left unmatched. Germline V gene lookup returns CDR1 LGHDT and CDR2 YNNKEL (reference sequence).

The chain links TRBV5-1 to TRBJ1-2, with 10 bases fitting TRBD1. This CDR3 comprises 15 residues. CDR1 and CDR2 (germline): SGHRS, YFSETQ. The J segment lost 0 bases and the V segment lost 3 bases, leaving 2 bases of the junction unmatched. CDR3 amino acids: CASSWTGGANYGYTF. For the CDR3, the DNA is TGCGCCAGCAGCTGGACAGGGGGGGCTAACTATGGCTACACCTTC.

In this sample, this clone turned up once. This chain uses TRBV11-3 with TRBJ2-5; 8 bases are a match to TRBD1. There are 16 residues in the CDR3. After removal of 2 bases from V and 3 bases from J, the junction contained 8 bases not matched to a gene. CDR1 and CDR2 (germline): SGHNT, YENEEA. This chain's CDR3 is CASSLINPGGKETQYF. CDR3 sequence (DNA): TGTGCCAGCAGCTTAATTAATCCAGGGGGCAAAGAGACCCAGTACTTC.

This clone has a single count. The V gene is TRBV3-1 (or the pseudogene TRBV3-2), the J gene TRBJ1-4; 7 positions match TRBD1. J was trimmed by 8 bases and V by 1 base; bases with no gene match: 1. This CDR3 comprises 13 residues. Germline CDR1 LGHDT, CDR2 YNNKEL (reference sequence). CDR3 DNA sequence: TGTGCCAGCAGCCAAGGAGGGGGCGAAAAACTGTTTTTT. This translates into CASSQGGGEKLFF.

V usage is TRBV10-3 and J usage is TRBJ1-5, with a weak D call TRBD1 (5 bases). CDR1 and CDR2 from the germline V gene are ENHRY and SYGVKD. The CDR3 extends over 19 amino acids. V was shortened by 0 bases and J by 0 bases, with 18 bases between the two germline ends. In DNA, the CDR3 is TGTGCCATCAGTGAGTCCCTCACCGCAGGGTATTATAGCAATCAGCCCCAGCATTTT. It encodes CAISESLTAGYYSNQPQHF.

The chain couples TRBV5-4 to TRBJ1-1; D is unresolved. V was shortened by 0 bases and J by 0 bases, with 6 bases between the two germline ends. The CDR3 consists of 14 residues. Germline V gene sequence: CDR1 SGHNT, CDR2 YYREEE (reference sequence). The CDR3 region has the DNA TGTGCCAGCAGCTTGGCCCTCCTGAACACTGAAGCTTTCTTT. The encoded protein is CASSLALLNTEAFF.

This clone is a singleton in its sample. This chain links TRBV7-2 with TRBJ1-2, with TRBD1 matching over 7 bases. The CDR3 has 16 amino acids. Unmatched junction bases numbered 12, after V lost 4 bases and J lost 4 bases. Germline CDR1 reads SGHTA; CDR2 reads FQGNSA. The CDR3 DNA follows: TGTGCCAGCAGCTCCCCGATAGGGACAGCGAGCTATGGCTACACCTTC. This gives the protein CASSSPIGTASYGYTF.

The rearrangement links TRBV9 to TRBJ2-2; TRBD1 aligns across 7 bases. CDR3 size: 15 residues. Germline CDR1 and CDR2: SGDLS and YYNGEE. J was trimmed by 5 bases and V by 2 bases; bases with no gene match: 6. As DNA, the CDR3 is TGTGCCAGCAGCGTCCCGACAGGGAAAACCGGGGAGCTGTTTTTT. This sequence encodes CASSVPTGKTGELFF.

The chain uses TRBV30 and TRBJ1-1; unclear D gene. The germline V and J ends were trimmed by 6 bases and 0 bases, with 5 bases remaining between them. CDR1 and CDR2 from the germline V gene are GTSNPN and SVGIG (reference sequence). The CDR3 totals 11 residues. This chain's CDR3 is CACILNTEAFF. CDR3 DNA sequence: TGTGCCTGTATCTTGAACACTGAAGCTTTCTTT.

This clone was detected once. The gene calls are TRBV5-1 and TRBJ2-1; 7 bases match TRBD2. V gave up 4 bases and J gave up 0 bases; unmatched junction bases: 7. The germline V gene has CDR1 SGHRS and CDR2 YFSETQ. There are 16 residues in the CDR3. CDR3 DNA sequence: TGCGCCAGCAGCCTGAAGCGGGGCCCCTCCTACAATGAGCAGTTCTTC. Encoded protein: CASSLKRGPSYNEQFF.

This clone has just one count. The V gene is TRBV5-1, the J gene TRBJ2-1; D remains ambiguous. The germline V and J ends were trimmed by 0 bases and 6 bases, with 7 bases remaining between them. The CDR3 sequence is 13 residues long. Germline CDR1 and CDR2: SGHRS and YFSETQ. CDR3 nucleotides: TGCGCCAGCAGCTTGGCGGGTGTCAATGAGCAGTTCTTC. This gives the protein CASSLAGVNEQFF. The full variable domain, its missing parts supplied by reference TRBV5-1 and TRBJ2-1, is KAGVTQTPRYLIKTRGQQVTLSCSPISGHRSVSWYQQTPGQGLQFLFEYFSETQRNKGNFPGRFSGRQFSNSRSEMNVSTLELGDSALYLCASSLAGVNEQFFGPGTRLTVL.

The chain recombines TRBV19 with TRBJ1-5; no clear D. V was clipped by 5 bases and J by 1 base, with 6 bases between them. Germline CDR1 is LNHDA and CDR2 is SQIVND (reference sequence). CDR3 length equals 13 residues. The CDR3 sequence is CASSDNSNQPQHF. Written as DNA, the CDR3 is TGTGCCAGTAGTGACAACAGCAATCAGCCCCAGCATTTT.

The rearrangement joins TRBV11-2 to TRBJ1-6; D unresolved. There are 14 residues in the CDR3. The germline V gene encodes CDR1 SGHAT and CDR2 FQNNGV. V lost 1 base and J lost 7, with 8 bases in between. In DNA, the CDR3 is TGTGCCAGCAGCTTAGTGTTCCCAAATTCACCCCTCCACTTT. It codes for CASSLVFPNSPLHF. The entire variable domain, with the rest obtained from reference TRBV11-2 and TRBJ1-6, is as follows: EAGVAQSPRYKIIEKRQSVAFWCNPISGHATLYWYQQILGQGPKLLIQFQNNGVVDDSQLPKDRFSAERLKGVDSTLKIQPAKLEDSAVYLCASSLVFPNSPLHFGNGTRLTVT.

In DNA, the CDR3 is TGTGCCAGCAGCTCGCGGACTAGCGGGAGGTACAATGAGCAGTTCTTC. Protein product: CASSSRTSGRYNEQFF. This chain links TRBV11-2 with TRBJ2-1, with 14 bases lining up with TRBD2. Trimming removed 4 bases from V and 4 bases from J; junction bases left unmatched: 3. This CDR3 is 16 amino acids long. Germline values: CDR1 SGHAT, CDR2 FQNNGV.

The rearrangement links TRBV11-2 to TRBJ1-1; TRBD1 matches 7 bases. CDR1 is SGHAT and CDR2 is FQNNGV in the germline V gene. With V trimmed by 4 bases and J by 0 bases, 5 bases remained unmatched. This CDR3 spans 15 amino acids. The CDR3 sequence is CASSSTGTVNTEAFF. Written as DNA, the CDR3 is TGTGCCAGCAGCTCCACCGGGACAGTGAACACTGAAGCTTTCTTT. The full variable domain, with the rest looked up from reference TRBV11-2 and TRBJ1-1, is EAGVAQSPRYKIIEKRQSVAFWCNPISGHATLYWYQQILGQGPKLLIQFQNNGVVDDSQLPKDRFSAERLKGVDSTLKIQPAKLEDSAVYLCASSSTGTVNTEAFFGQGTRLTVV.

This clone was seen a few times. The CDR3 reads CASRPVGGARYNEQFF. CDR3 nucleotides: TGTGCCAGCAGGCCGGTGGGGGGGGCGCGTTACAATGAGCAGTTCTTC. The rearrangement links TRBV11-2 to TRBJ2-1; perhaps TRBD2 as D (7 bases). Germline V CDR1 and CDR2: SGHAT, FQNNGV. This CDR3 region has 16 residues. Trimming stripped 6 bases from V and 4 bases from J, with 19 bases between.

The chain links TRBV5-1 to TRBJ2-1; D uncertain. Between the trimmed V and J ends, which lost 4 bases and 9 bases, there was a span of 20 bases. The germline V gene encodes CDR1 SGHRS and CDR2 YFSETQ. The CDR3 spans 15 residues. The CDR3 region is CASSDLAATAGEQFF. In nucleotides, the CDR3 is TGCGCCAGCAGCGATCTTGCCGCCACCGCCGGTGAGCAGTTCTTC.